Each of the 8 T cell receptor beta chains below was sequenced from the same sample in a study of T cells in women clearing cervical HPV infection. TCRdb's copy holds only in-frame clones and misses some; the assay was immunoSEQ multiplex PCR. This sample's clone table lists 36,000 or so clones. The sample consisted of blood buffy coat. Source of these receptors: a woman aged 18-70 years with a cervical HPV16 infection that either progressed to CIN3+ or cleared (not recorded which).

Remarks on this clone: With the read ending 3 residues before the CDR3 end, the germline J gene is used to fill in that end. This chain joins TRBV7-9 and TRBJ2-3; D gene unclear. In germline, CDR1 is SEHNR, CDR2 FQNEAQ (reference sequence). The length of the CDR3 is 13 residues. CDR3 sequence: CASSFYSNQPQYF. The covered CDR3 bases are TGTGCCAGCAGCTTTTATAGCAATCAGCCG.

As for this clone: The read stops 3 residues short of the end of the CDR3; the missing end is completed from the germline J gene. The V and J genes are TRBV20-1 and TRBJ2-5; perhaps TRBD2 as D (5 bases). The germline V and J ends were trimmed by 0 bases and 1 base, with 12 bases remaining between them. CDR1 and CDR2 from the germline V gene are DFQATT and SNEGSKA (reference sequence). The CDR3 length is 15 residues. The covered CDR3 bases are TGCAGTGCTAGAGAGGAGAGGGCCCGCCAAGAGACC. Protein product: CSAREERARQET. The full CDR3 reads CSAREERARQETQYF.

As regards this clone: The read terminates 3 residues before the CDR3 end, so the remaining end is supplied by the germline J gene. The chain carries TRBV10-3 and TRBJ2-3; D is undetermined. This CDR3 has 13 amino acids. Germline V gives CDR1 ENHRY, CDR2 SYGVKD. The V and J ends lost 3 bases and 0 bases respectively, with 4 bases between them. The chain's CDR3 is CAISDASTDTQYF. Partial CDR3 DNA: TGTGCCATCAGTGACGCGAGCACAGATACG.

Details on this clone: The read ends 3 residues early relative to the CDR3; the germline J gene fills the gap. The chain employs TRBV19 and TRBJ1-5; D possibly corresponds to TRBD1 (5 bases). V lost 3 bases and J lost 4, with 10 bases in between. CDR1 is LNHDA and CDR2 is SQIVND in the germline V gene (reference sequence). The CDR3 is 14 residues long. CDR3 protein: CASSIDRGNQPQHF. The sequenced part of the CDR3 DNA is TGTGCCAGTAGTATCGACCGGGGGAATCAGCCC. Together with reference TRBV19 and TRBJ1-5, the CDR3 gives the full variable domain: DGGITQSPKYLFRKEGQNVTLSCEQNLNHDAMYWYRQDPGQGLRLIYYSQIVNDFQKGDIAEGYSVSREKKESFPLTVTSAQKNPTAFYLCASSIDRGNQPQHFGDGTRLSIL.

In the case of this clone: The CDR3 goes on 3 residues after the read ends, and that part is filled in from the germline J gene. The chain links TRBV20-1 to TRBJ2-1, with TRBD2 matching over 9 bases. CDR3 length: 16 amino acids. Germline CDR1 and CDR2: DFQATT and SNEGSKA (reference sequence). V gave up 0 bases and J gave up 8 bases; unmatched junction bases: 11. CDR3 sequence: CSARDTSGGFRHEQFF. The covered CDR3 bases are TGCAGTGCTAGAGACACCAGCGGGGGGTTTAGGCATGAG.

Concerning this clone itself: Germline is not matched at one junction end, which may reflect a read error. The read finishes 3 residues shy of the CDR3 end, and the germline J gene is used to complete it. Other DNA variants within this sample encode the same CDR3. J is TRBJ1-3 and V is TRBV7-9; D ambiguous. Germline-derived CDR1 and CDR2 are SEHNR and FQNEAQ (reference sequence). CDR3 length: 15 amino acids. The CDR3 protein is CASSLDSAVGNTIYF. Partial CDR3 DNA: TGTGCCAGCAGCTTGGACTCGGCAGTCGGAAACACT.

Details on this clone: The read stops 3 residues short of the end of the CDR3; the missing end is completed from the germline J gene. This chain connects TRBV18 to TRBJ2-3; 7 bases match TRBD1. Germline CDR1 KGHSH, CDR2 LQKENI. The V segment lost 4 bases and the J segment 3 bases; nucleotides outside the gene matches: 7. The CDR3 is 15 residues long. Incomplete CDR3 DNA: TGTGCCAGCTCACAAAGACAGGGTTCGACAGATACG. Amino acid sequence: CASSQRQGSTDT. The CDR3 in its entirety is CASSQRQGSTDTQYF.

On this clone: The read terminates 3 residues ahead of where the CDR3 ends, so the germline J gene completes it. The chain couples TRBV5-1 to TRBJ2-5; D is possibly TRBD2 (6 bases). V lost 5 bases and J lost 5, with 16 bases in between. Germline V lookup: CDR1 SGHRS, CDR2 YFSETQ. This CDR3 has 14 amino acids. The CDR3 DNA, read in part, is TGCGCCAGCAGTAGCGGTGGGGGTAGGGAGACC. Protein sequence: CASSSGGGRET. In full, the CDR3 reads CASSSGGGRETQYF.